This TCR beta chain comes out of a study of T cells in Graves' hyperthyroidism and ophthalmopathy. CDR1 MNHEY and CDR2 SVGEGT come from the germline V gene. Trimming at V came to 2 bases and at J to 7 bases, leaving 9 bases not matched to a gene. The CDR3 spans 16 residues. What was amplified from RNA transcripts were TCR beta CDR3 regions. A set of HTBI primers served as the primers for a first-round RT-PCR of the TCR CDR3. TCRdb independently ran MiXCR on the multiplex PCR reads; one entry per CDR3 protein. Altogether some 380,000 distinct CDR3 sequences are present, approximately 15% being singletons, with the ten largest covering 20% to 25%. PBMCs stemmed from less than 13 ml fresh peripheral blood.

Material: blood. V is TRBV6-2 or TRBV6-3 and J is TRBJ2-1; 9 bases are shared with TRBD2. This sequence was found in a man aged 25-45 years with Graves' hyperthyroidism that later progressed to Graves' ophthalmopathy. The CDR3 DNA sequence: TGTGCCAGCAGTTACCCAACCCTAGCGGGAAAAAATGAGCAGTTCTTC. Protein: CASSYPTLAGKNEQFF.